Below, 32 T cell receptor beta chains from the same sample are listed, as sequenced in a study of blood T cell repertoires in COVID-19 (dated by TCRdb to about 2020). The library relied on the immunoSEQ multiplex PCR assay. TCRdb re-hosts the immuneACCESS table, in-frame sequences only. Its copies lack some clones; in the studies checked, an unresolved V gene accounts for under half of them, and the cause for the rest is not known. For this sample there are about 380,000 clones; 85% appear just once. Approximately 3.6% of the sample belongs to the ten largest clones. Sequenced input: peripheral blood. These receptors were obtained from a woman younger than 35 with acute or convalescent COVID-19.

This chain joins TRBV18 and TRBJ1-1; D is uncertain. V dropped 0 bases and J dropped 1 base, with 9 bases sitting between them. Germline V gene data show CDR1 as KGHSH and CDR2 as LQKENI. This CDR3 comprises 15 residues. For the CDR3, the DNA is TGTGCCAGCTCACCACCACGGTCGGGGAACACTGAAGCTTTCTTT. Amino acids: CASSPPRSGNTEAFF.

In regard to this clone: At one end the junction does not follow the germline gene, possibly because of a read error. The chain's CDR3 is CARRGHRLNYGYTF. CDR3 coding DNA: TGTGCCCGCAGGGGGCACAGACTTAACTATGGCTACACCTTC. The chain combines TRBV9 with TRBJ1-2; 8 bases are a match to TRBD1. Germline lookup yields CDR1 SGDLS and CDR2 YYNGEE. The CDR3 is made up of 14 amino acids.

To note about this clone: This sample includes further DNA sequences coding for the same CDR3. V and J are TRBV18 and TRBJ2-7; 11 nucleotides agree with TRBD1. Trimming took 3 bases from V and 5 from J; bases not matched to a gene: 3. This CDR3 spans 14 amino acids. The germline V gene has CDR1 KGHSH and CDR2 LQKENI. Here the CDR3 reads CASSPGQGAHEQYF. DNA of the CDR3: TGTGCCAGCTCACCTGGACAGGGGGCACACGAGCAGTACTTC.

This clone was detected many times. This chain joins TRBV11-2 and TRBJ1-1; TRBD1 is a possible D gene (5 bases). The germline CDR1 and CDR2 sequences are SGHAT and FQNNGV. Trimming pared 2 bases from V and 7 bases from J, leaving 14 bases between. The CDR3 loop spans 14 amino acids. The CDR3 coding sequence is TGTGCCAGCAGCTTACAGGGAATAGAGGATGAAGCTTTCTTT. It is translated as CASSLQGIEDEAFF. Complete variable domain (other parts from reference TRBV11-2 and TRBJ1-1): EAGVAQSPRYKIIEKRQSVAFWCNPISGHATLYWYQQILGQGPKLLIQFQNNGVVDDSQLPKDRFSAERLKGVDSTLKIQPAKLEDSAVYLCASSLQGIEDEAFFGQGTRLTVV.

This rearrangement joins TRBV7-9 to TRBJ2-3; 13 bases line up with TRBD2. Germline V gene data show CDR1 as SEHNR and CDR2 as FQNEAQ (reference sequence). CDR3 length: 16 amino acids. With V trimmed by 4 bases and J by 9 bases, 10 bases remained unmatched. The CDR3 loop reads CASSSGLAGAKGTQYF. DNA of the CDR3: TGTGCCAGCAGCTCCGGACTAGCGGGGGCCAAGGGAACGCAGTATTTT.

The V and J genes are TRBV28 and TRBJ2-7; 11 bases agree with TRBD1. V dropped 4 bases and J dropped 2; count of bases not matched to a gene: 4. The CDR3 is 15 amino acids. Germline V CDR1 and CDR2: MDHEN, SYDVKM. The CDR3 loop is CASSSTGQGAYEQYF. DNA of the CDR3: TGTGCCAGCAGTTCCACGGGACAGGGGGCCTACGAGCAGTACTTC.

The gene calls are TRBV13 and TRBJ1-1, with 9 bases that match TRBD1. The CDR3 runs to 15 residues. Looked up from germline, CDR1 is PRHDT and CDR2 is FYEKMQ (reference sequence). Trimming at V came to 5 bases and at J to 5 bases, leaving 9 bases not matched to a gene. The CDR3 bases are TGTGCCAGCAGCCCGGCACAGGGGGCTGTTACTGAAGCTTTCTTT. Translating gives CASSPAQGAVTEAFF.

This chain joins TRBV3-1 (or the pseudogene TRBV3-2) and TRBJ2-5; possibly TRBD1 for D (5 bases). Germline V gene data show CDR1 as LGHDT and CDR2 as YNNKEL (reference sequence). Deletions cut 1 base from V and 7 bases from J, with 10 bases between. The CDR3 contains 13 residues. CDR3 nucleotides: TGTGCCAGCAGCCAAGGAGTAAGGGGGACCCAGTACTTC. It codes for CASSQGVRGTQYF.

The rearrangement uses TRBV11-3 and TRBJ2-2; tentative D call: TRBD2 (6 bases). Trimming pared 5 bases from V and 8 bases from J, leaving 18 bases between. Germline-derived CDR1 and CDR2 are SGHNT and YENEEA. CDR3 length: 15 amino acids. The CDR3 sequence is CASSRSPGSLGELFF. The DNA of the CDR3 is TGTGCCAGCAGCCGGTCCCCCGGGAGTCTAGGGGAGCTGTTTTTT.

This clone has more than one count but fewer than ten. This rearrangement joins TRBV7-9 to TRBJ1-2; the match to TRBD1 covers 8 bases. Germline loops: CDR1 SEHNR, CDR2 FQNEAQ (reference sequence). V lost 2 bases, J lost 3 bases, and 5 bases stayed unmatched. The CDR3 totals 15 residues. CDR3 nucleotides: TGTGCCAGCAGCTTAATGACAGGGGAGCACTATGGCTACACCTTC. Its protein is CASSLMTGEHYGYTF.

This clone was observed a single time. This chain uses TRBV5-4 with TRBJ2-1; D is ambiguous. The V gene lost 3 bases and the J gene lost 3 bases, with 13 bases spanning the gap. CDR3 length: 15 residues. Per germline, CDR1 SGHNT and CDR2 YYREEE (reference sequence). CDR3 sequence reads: CASSSRKFNYNEQFF. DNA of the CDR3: TGTGCCAGCAGCTCTAGAAAATTCAACTACAATGAGCAGTTCTTC.

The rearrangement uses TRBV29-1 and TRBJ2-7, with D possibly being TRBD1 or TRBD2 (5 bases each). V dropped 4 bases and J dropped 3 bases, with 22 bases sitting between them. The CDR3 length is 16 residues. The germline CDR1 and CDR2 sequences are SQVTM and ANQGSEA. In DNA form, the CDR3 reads TGCAGCGTTGGAGACAGTGAGTCGGACTCGAACTACGAGCAGTACTTC. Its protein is CSVGDSESDSNYEQYF.

CDR3 nucleotide sequence: TGCGCCAGCGGGACAGGGGACTTAGATACGCAGTATTTT. It specifies CASGTGDLDTQYF. V gene TRBV5-1 combines with J gene TRBJ2-3; 10 bases are shared with TRBD1. Germline values: CDR1 SGHRS, CDR2 YFSETQ. V shed 7 bases, J shed 5 bases, and the junction held 4 bases outside the gene matches. This CDR3 has 13 amino acids. Together with reference TRBV5-1 and TRBJ2-3, the CDR3 gives the full variable domain: KAGVTQTPRYLIKTRGQQVTLSCSPISGHRSVSWYQQTPGQGLQFLFEYFSETQRNKGNFPGRFSGRQFSNSRSEMNVSTLELGDSALYLCASGTGDLDTQYFGPGTRLTVL.

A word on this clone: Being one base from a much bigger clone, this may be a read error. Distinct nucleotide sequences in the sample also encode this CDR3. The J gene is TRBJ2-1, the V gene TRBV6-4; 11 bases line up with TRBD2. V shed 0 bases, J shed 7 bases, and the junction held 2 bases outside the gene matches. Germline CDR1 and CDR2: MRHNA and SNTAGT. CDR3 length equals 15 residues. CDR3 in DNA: TGTGCCAGCAGTGACTCTAGCGGGGGGGCAAATGAGCAGTTCTTC. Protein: CASSDSSGGANEQFF.

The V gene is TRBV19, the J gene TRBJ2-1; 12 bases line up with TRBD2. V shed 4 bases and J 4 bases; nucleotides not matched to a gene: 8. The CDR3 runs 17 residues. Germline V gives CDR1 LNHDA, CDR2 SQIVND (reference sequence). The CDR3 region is CASSTAFTSGGYNEQFF. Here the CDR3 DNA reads TGTGCCAGTAGTACCGCCTTTACTAGCGGGGGGTACAATGAGCAGTTCTTC.

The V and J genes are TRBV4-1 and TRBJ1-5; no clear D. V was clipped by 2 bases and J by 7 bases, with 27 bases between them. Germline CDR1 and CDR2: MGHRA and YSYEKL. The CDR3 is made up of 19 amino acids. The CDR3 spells CASSQIGSIDPMREQPQHF. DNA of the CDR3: TGCGCCAGCAGCCAAATTGGGAGTATTGATCCCATGAGGGAACAGCCCCAGCATTTT.

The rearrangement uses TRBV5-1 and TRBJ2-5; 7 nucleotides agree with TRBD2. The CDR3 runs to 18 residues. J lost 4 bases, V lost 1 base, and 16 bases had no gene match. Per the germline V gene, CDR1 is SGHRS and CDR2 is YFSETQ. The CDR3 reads CASSLLAGVLGPGETQYF. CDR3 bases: TGCGCCAGCAGCTTGCTTGCGGGAGTATTAGGGCCGGGAGAGACCCAGTACTTC.

The CDR3 nucleotides read TGTGCCAGCAGTTACTCTCAGGGTCAAAATTGGGCTTTCTTT. It encodes CASSYSQGQNWAFF. The V gene is TRBV6-5, the J gene TRBJ1-1; TRBD1 is a possible D gene (5 bases). CDR1 and CDR2 from the germline V gene are MNHEY and SVGAGI. V dropped 0 bases and J dropped 11 bases, with 16 bases sitting between them. The CDR3 sequence is 14 residues long.

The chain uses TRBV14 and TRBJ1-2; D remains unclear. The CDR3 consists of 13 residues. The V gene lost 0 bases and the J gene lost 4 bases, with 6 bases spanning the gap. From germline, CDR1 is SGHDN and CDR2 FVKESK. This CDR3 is CASSQDPTYGYTF. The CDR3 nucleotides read TGTGCCAGCAGCCAAGATCCTACCTATGGCTACACCTTC.

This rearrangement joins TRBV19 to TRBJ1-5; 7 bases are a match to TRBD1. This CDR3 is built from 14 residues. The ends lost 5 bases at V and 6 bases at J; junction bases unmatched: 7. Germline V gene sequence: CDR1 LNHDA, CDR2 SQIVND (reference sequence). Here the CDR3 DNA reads TGTGCCAGTAGTCAAGGGGGCTGGGGTCAGCCCCAGCATTTT. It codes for CASSQGGWGQPQHF.

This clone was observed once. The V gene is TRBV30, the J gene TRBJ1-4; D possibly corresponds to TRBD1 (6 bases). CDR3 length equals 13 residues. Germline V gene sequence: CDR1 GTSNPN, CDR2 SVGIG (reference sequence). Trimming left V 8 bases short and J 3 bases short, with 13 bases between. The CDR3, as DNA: TGTGCCGTAGGCCCAGGGGCTAATGAAAAACTGTTTTTT. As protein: CAVGPGANEKLFF.

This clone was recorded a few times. CDR3: CASRLAGTGAYEQYF. CDR3 in DNA: TGTGCCAGCCGACTCGCCGGGACAGGGGCCTACGAGCAGTACTTC. The chain carries TRBV6-5 and TRBJ2-7, with 10 bases lining up with TRBD1. The CDR3 spans 15 residues. Trimming removed 8 bases from V and 2 bases from J; junction bases left unmatched: 9. Germline V gives CDR1 MNHEY, CDR2 SVGAGI.

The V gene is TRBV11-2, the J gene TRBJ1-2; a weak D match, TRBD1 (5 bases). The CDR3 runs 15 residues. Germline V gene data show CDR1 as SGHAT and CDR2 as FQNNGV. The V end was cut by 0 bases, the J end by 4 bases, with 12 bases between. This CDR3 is CASSLDPSGVYGYTF. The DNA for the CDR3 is TGTGCCAGCAGCTTAGATCCCTCGGGGGTCTATGGCTACACCTTC.

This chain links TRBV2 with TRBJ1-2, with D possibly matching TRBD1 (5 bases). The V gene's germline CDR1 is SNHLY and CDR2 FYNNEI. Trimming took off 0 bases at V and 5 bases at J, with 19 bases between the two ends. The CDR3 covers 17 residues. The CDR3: CASSEAVDIVGSYGYTF. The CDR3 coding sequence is TGTGCCAGCAGTGAAGCGGTGGACATTGTGGGATCTTATGGCTACACCTTC.

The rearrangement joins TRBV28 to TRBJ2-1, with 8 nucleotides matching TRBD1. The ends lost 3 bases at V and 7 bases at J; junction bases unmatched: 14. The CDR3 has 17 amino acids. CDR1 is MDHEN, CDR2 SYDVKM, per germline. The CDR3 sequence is CASSFLVPTGVKNEQFF. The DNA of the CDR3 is TGTGCCAGCAGTTTTTTGGTGCCGACAGGGGTAAAGAATGAGCAGTTCTTC.

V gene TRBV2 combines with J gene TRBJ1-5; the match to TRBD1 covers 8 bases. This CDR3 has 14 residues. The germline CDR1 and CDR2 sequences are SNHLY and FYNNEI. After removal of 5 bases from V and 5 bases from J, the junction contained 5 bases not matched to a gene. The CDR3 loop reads CASSLDRDDQPQHF. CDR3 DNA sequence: TGTGCCAGCAGTCTGGACAGGGACGATCAGCCCCAGCATTTT.

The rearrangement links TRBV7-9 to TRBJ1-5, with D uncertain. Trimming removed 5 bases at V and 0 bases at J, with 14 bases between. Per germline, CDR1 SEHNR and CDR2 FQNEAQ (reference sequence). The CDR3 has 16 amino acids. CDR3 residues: CASSPFVGSSNQPQHF. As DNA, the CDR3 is TGTGCCAGCAGCCCATTTGTGGGCTCTAGCAATCAGCCCCAGCATTTT.

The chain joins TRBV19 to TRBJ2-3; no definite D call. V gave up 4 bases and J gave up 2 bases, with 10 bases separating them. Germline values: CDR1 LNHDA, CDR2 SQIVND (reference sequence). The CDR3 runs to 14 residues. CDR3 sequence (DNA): TGTGCCAGTAGTAGGCCAGGTCTCACAGATACGCAGTATTTT. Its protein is CASSRPGLTDTQYF.

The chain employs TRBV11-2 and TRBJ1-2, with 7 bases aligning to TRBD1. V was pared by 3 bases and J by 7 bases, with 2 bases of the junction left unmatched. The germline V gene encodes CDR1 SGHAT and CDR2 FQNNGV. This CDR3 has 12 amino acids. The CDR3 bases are TGTGCCAGCAGCTTCCGACAGGGTGGCTACACCTTC. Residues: CASSFRQGGYTF. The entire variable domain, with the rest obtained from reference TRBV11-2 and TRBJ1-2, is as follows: EAGVAQSPRYKIIEKRQSVAFWCNPISGHATLYWYQQILGQGPKLLIQFQNNGVVDDSQLPKDRFSAERLKGVDSTLKIQPAKLEDSAVYLCASSFRQGGYTFGSGTRLTVV.

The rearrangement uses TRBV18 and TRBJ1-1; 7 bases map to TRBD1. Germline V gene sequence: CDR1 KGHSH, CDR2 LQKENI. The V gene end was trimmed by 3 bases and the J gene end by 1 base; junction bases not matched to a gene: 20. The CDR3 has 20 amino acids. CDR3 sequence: CASSPSLIKGQAIRNTEAFF. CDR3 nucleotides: TGTGCCAGCTCACCTAGTTTGATCAAAGGACAGGCAATACGGAACACTGAAGCTTTCTTT.

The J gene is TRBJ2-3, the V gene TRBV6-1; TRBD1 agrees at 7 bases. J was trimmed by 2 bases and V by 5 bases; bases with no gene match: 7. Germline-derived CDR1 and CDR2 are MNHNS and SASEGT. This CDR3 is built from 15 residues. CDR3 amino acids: CASSSRTGLTDTQYF. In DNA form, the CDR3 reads TGTGCCAGCAGTTCTCGGACAGGCCTCACAGATACGCAGTATTTT.

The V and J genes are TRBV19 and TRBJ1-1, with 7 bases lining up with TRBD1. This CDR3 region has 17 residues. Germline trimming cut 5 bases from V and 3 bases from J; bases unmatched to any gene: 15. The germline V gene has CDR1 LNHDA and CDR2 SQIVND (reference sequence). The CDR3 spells CASSPGQRQRFDTEAFF. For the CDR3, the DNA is TGTGCCAGTAGTCCGGGACAGAGGCAGCGATTTGACACTGAAGCTTTCTTT. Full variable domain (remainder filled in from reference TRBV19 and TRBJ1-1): DGGITQSPKYLFRKEGQNVTLSCEQNLNHDAMYWYRQDPGQGLRLIYYSQIVNDFQKGDIAEGYSVSREKKESFPLTVTSAQKNPTAFYLCASSPGQRQRFDTEAFFGQGTRLTVV.